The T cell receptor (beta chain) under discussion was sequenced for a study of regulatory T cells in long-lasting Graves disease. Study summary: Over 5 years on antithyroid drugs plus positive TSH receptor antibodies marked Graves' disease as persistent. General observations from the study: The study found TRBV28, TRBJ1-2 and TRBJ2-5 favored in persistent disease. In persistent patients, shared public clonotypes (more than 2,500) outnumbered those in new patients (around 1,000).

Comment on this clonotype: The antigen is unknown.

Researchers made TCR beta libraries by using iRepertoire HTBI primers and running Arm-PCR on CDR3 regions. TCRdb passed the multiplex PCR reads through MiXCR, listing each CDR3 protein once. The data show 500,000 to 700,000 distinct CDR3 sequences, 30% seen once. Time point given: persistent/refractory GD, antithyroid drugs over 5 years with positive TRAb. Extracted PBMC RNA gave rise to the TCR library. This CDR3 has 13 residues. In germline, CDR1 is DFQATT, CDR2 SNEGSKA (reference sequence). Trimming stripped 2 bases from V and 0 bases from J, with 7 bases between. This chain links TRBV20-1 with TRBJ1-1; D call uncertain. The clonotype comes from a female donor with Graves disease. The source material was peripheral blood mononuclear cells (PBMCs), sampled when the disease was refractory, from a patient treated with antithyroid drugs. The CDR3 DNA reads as TGCAGTGCTAGAACCGCGGTGAACACTGAAGCTTTCTTT. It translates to CSARTAVNTEAFF.